The sequence of this TCR beta chain was determined in a study of blood T cell repertoires in COVID-19. Overall study context: Both acute and convalescent COVID-19 samples were obtained from the United States, Italy and Spain. PBMCs, B-cell-depleted T cells, or T cells provided the cDNA or gDNA that made up the material.

Trimming took off 4 bases at V and 2 bases at J, with 8 bases between the two ends. Germline-derived CDR1 and CDR2 are MGHDK and SYGVNS. The length of the CDR3 is 13 residues. Original data processing: For nucleated cells, counts were estimated from reference gene primer amplification. TCRdb's table, derived via immunoSEQ multiplex PCR, lists solely in-frame clones and lacks some. V and J calls and clone size are copied from that table; D and trimming were computed from the DNA. The sample has 250,000 or so clones, approximately 82% seen once; the top ten hold 1.5% to 2%. This TCR derives from a woman aged 80 or older with acute or convalescent COVID-19. The sample comprised peripheral blood. The chain combines TRBV25-1 with TRBJ1-2; TRBD1 is a possible D gene (6 bases). CDR3 nucleotides: TGTGCCAGCAGTGCGACAGGCAACTATGGCTACACCTTC. Translating gives CASSATGNYGYTF.